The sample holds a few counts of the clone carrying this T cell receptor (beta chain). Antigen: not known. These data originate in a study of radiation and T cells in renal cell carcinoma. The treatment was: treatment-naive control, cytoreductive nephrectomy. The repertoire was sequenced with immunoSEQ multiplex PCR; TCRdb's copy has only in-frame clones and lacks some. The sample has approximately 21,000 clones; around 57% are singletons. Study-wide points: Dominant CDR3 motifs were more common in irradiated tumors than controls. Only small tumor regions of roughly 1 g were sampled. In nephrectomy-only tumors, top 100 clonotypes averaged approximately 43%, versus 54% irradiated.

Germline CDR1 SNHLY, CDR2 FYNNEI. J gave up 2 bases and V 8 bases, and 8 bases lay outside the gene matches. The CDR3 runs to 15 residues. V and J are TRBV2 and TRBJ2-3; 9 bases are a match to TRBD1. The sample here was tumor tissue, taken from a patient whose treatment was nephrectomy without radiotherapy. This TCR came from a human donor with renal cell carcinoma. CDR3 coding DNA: TGTGCCAGCCCCAGGGGGACAGGGTTCACAGATACGCAGTATTTT. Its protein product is CASPRGTGFTDTQYF. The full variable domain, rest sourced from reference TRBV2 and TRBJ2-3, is EPEVTQTPSHQVTQMGQEVILRCVPISNHLYFYWYRQILGQKVEFLVSFYNNEISEKSEIFDDQFSVERPDGSNFTLKIRSTKLEDSAMYFCASPRGTGFTDTQYFGPGTRLTVL.